This T cell receptor beta chain is drawn from a study of CD8 T cells in Susac syndrome. An input of about 0.45 to 1 ug of RNA was subjected to reverse transcription using random hexamers. The CDR3 of TCR beta was amplified by immunoSEQ multiplex PCR across 54 Vbeta and 13 Jbeta. MiXCR, run by TCRdb on the immunoSEQ multiplex PCR reads, gives a single entry per CDR3 protein. The sample gives over 350,000 distinct CDR3 sequences, approximately 85% of which show up once; under 0.15% is in the top ten. The CDR3 has 16 amino acids. CDR1 is SGHDT and CDR2 is YYEEEE in the germline V gene. V lost 2 bases, J lost 1 base, and 6 bases stayed unmatched.

This chain joins TRBV5-6 and TRBJ2-1, with 7 bases aligning to TRBD1. Sequencing was carried out using CD8+ T cells from PBMCs. This receptor was taken from a human donor with multiple sclerosis. The CDR3 loop is CASSFSRGISYNEQFF. For the CDR3, the DNA is TGTGCCAGCAGCTTTTCCAGGGGGATATCCTACAATGAGCAGTTCTTC.